This TCR beta chain was documented in a study of CD8 T cells in ankylosing spondylitis. Only a few counts were recorded for this clonotype. Its specificity is not known. Germline-derived CDR1 and CDR2 are SGHRS and YFSETQ. There are 15 residues in the CDR3. The junction had 6 bases not matched to a gene; V was cut back by 1 base and J by 5 bases. Study-level findings and limits: A TCR beta motif of eight highly homologous variants appeared characteristic of ankylosing spondylitis blood.

TCRdb re-called the 5' RACE reads through MiXCR, storing one row per CDR3 protein. The table records fewer than 500,000 distinct CDR3 sequences, about a fifth of them present only once. Sequencing used blood, either unsorted or a sorted T cell fraction (not recorded which). J is TRBJ2-1 and V is TRBV5-1; 7 bases match TRBD2. This TCR was sampled from a male donor with ankylosing spondylitis. CDR3 protein: CASSLRAGVHNEQFF. The DNA for the CDR3 is TGCGCCAGCAGCTTGAGGGCGGGAGTCCACAATGAGCAGTTCTTC.